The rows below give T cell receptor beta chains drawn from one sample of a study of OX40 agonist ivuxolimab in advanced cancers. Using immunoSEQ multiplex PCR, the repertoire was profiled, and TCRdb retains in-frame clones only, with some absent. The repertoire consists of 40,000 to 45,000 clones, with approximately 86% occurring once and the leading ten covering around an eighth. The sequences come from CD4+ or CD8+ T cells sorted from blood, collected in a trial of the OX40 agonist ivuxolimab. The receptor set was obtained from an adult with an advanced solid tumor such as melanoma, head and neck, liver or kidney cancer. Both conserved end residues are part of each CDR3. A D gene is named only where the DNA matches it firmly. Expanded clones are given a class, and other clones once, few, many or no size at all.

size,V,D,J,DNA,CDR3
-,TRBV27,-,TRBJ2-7,TGTGCCAGCAGTTTGCGGGGTGGGATCTCCTACGAGCAGTACTTC,CASSLRGGISYEQYF
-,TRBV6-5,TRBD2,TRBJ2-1,TGTGCCAGCAGTCACAGCGGGGCATCGAATGCTGAGCAGTTCTTC,CASSHSGASNAEQFF
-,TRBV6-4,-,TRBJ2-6,TGTGCCAGCAGTAGTTGCTTCTCACTACAAAGTCGGGCCAACGTCCTGACTTTC,CASSSCFSLQSRANVLTF
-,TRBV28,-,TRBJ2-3,TGTGCCAGCAGTCTCTTAAGCCGCCTAGTCACAGATACGCAGTATTTT,CASSLLSRLVTDTQYF
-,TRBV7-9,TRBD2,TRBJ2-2,TGTGCCAGCAGCCCGACCCTAGCGGCGAACACCGGGGAGCTGTTTTTT,CASSPTLAANTGELFF
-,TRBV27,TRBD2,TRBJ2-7,TGTGCCAGCGCGATTATTAACGGGGGGGTGCGTGTTGGCGAGCAGTACTTC,CASAIINGGVRVGEQYF
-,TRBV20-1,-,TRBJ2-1,TGCAGTGCTAGAGTTAACAATGAGCAGTTCTTC,CSARVNNEQFF
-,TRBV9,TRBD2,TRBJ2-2,TGTGCCAGCAGTCTCGGGACTACTAATACCGGGGAGCTGTTTTTT,CASSLGTTNTGELFF
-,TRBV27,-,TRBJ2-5,TGTGCCAGCAGTTTCGCTGGGCCGAAGTACCAAGAGACCCAGTACTTC,CASSFAGPKYQETQYF
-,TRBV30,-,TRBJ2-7,TGTGCCTTGCTATCTCCCCGAACCCACTACGAGCAGTACTTC,CALLSPRTHYEQYF
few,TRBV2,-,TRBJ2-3,TGTGCCAGCAAACCCTGGGCAGAAGTAAATACGCAGTATTTT,CASKPWAEVNTQYF
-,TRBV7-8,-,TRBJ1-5,TGTGCCAGCAGCTTGGGGAGGGTACCCAATCAGCCCCAGCATTTT,CASSLGRVPNQPQHF